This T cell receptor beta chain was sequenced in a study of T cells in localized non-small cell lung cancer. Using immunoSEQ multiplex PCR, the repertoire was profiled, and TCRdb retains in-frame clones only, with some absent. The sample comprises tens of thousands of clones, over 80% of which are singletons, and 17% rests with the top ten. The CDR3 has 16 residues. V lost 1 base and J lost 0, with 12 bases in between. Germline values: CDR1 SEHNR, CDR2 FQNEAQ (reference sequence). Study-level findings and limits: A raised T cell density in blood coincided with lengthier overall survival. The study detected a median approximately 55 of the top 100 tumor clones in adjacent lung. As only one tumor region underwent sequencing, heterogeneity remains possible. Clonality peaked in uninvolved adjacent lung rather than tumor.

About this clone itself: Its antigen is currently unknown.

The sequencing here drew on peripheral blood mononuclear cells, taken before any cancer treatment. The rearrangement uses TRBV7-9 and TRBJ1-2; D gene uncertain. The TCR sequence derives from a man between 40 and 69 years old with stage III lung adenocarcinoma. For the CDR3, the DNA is TGTGCCAGCAGCTTAGAGGGTTTGGGAGCTAACTATGGCTACACCTTC. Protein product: CASSLEGLGANYGYTF.